The clone carrying this T cell receptor (beta chain) was recorded a few times. In germline, CDR1 is DFQATT, CDR2 SNEGSKA (reference sequence). The CDR3 extends over 15 amino acids. Trimming pared 2 bases from V and 3 bases from J, leaving 16 bases between. Unique molecular identifier tags were affixed to discrete cDNA molecules. TCRdb independently ran MiXCR on the 5' RACE reads; one entry per CDR3 protein. The sample contains 80,000 to 95,000 distinct CDR3 sequences, 16% of which appear only once. This entry comes from a study of early T cells in non-severe SARS-CoV-2 infection. The receptor was derived from an adult who was a healthcare worker with PCR-confirmed SARS-CoV-2 infection or an uninfected control (not recorded which). The specimen comprised whole blood, sampled at baseline. The gene calls are TRBV20-1 and TRBJ2-5; no reliable D call. In DNA form, the CDR3 reads TGCAGTGCTAGAAACATCGGACGCCTCAAAGAGACCCAGTACTTC. Translated: CSARNIGRLKETQYF.